The TCR beta chain described here comes from a study of blood T cell repertoires in COVID-19. Study information: Donors in the United States, Italy and Spain gave samples during acute or convalescent COVID-19. T cells, B-cell-depleted T cells, or PBMCs supplied cDNA or gDNA.

The CDR3 totals 14 residues. The V gene's germline CDR1 is MDHEN and CDR2 SYDVKM. V lost 6 bases to trimming and J lost 3 bases; unmatched junction nucleotides: 7. Study processing details: Estimation of nucleated cell counts was performed using reference gene primer amplification. Method: immunoSEQ multiplex PCR; TCRdb's copy keeps in-frame clones and lacks some. That table supplies the V and J calls and clone size; D and trimming were determined from the DNA. The profile shows roughly 230,000 clones, 88% of them singletons. The receptor comes from a human donor in a cohort sampled during active COVID-19. Sequencing was carried out using peripheral blood. The genes are TRBV28 and TRBJ1-2; TRBD1 aligns across 7 bases. The CDR3 DNA sequence: TGTGCCAGCAGGACGACAGGGTCGGACTATGGCTACACCTTC. Translating gives CASRTTGSDYGYTF.